These 2 T cell receptor beta chains were sequenced from one sample in a study of T-cell reconstitution after alpha-beta-depleted transplantation in children. A library of TCRbeta sequences, prepared with unique molecular identifiers, was generated. Each CDR3 protein gets one entry after TCRdb re-called the PCR reads with MiXCR. The sample lists 240,000 or so distinct CDR3 sequences, around 12% occurring once. The material sequenced was PBMCs from the stem cell graft donor, taken from the stem cell graft. The source of these receptors is a human donor who donated a stem cell graft to a child with acute lymphoblastic leukemia.

This clonotype was counted many times. The chain has TRBV27 and TRBJ2-3, with D possibly TRBD1 on 6 matching bases. V shed 6 bases and J shed 2 bases, with 15 bases lying between them. The germline gives CDR1 MNHEY, CDR2 SMNVEV (reference sequence). CDR3 size: 15 residues. CDR3 protein: CASRGRQDLTDTQYF. The CDR3 coding sequence is TGTGCCAGCAGGGGTAGACAGGACCTCACAGATACGCAGTATTTT.

This clonotype was recorded at least ten times. This chain links TRBV27 with TRBJ1-2; 12 nucleotides line up with TRBD1. The CDR3 covers 18 residues. Germline V gene sequence: CDR1 MNHEY, CDR2 SMNVEV (reference sequence). Trimming removed 4 bases from V and 4 bases from J; junction bases left unmatched: 13. CDR3 nucleotide sequence: TGTGCCAGCAGTTCCGGGGACAGGGGGCTTCGGGTACTCTATGGCTACACCTTC. This codes for CASSSGDRGLRVLYGYTF.